This T cell receptor beta chain was found in a study of blood T cell repertoires in COVID-19. Looking at the study overall: Some COVID-19 samples were acute and others convalescent; all came from the United States, Italy and Spain. From T cells, B-cell-depleted T cells, or PBMCs came the material, which was cDNA or gDNA.

V trimming: 0 bases; J trimming: 1 base; junction bases outside the gene matches: 8. Germline V gene lookup returns CDR1 MNHEY and CDR2 SVGEGT. The CDR3 runs to 17 residues. A few counts support this clone. Per the original methods: Quantification of nucleated cells was approximated via reference gene primer amplification. This table comes from immunoSEQ multiplex PCR, and its TCRdb copy is limited to in-frame clones, with some not included. The DNA was the basis for D and trimming; V, J and clone size are from that table. The sample has approximately 160,000 clones, approximately 80% seen once; the top ten hold roughly 9.1%.

Sequenced: peripheral blood. This clonotype was sampled from a woman older than 75 with active or convalescent COVID-19. The V and J genes are TRBV6-2 or TRBV6-3 and TRBJ2-7; TRBD1 matches at 8 bases. CDR3 bases: TGTGCCAGCAGTTACTCTCGAGACCGACAGGGGTCCTACGAGCAGTACTTC. It codes for CASSYSRDRQGSYEQYF.